These T cell receptor beta chains were read from a single sample in a study of cytomegalovirus exposure and HLA in healthy donors. Here immunoSEQ multiplex PCR was the method, and the copy in TCRdb shows in-frame clones only, minus some. Its clone listing holds over 100,000 clones. The sample consisted of PBMCs. These receptors were collected from a woman in her thirties or forties in good health and CMV-seropositive. CDR3s leave out the opening cysteine and the closing phenylalanine or tryptophan. Fields, in order: D gene, J gene, V gene, CDR3 protein. A D gene is named only where the DNA matches it firmly.

d_call: TRBD1
j_call: TRBJ2-5
v_call: TRBV7-8
cdr3_aa: ASRGQSGETQY

d_call: -
j_call: TRBJ1-3
v_call: TRBV6-5
cdr3_aa: ASSSYSGNTIY

d_call: -
j_call: TRBJ2-5
v_call: TRBV30
cdr3_aa: AWVPWGRRQETQY

d_call: -
j_call: TRBJ2-1
v_call: TRBV11-1
cdr3_aa: ASKSGVVNNEQF

d_call: TRBD2
j_call: TRBJ2-4
v_call: TRBV29-1
cdr3_aa: SVDVGGLNIQY

d_call: TRBD2
j_call: TRBJ2-7
v_call: TRBV28
cdr3_aa: ASSIAGTSGTYEQY

d_call: TRBD2
j_call: TRBJ2-1
v_call: TRBV9
cdr3_aa: ASSAPLAGGPNEQF

d_call: -
j_call: TRBJ1-2
v_call: TRBV28
cdr3_aa: ASSPARIVYGYT

d_call: -
j_call: TRBJ2-7
v_call: TRBV1
cdr3_aa: TSSQIATKIFSSYEQY

d_call: -
j_call: TRBJ2-5
v_call: TRBV5-4
cdr3_aa: ASSPDSVQETQY

d_call: TRBD1
j_call: TRBJ1-2
v_call: TRBV9
cdr3_aa: ASSAPGTGVVSYT

d_call: TRBD1
j_call: TRBJ2-7
v_call: TRBV25-1
cdr3_aa: ASTRTGKYEQY

d_call: TRBD2
j_call: TRBJ2-1
v_call: TRBV2
cdr3_aa: ASRVPAGTSGASSYNEQF

d_call: -
j_call: TRBJ1-3
v_call: TRBV14
cdr3_aa: ASSQDLAGASGNTIY

d_call: TRBD2
j_call: TRBJ2-1
v_call: TRBV7-3
cdr3_aa: ASSLQLAGNNEQF

d_call: TRBD1
j_call: TRBJ1-2
v_call: TRBV5-6
cdr3_aa: ASSLVTGVNGYT

d_call: -
j_call: TRBJ1-6
v_call: TRBV4-1
cdr3_aa: ASSQGSSYNSPLH

d_call: TRBD2
j_call: TRBJ2-2
v_call: TRBV7-3
cdr3_aa: ASSLGLAGGTGELF

d_call: TRBD2
j_call: TRBJ2-1
v_call: TRBV7-8
cdr3_aa: ASSPKRLASGTPSSYNEQF

d_call: TRBD2
j_call: TRBJ2-5
v_call: TRBV7-9
cdr3_aa: ASSSNRLAGQETQY

d_call: -
j_call: TRBJ1-1
v_call: TRBV28
cdr3_aa: ASSGTGLNTEAF

d_call: -
j_call: TRBJ1-2
v_call: TRBV15
cdr3_aa: ATSRTPGPNLQGYT

d_call: TRBD2
j_call: -
v_call: TRBV28
cdr3_aa: ASSPAGVSYEQY

d_call: -
j_call: TRBJ2-2
v_call: TRBV6-5
cdr3_aa: ASSYSGQALTGELF

d_call: -
j_call: TRBJ2-3
v_call: TRBV27
cdr3_aa: ASSPRNLAVGDRTDTQY

d_call: TRBD2
j_call: TRBJ2-2
v_call: TRBV30
cdr3_aa: AWRSEGLAGTTGELF

d_call: -
j_call: TRBJ2-7
v_call: TRBV6-1
cdr3_aa: ASNQNEQY

d_call: -
j_call: TRBJ1-1
v_call: TRBV30
cdr3_aa: AWIAVGQNTEAF

d_call: TRBD1
j_call: TRBJ2-5
v_call: TRBV9
cdr3_aa: ASSARDRGETQY

d_call: TRBD2
j_call: TRBJ2-7
v_call: TRBV6-6
cdr3_aa: GAGGEQY

d_call: -
j_call: TRBJ2-7
v_call: TRBV6-6
cdr3_aa: ASRTPNNEQY

d_call: -
j_call: TRBJ1-5
v_call: TRBV4-3
cdr3_aa: ASSRVQGEPQH

d_call: -
j_call: TRBJ2-1
v_call: TRBV27
cdr3_aa: ASSLVLAHEQF

d_call: -
j_call: TRBJ2-7
v_call: TRBV4-1
cdr3_aa: ASSQTELLSGSGEQY

d_call: -
j_call: TRBJ2-2
v_call: TRBV4-3
cdr3_aa: ASSQDHPAANTGELF

d_call: -
j_call: TRBJ1-1
v_call: TRBV27
cdr3_aa: ASSPHSGTEAF

d_call: TRBD2
j_call: TRBJ2-3
v_call: TRBV2
cdr3_aa: ASSGVYGLAGSTDTQY

d_call: -
j_call: TRBJ2-7
v_call: TRBV5-8
cdr3_aa: ASSLETGTYEQY

d_call: -
j_call: TRBJ2-4
v_call: TRBV21-1
cdr3_aa: ASSKVTGGLQKAKNIQY

d_call: -
j_call: TRBJ1-1
v_call: TRBV11-2
cdr3_aa: ASSFTGSPEAF

d_call: TRBD2
j_call: TRBJ2-7
v_call: TRBV15
cdr3_aa: ATAVGGSSYEQY

d_call: TRBD1
j_call: TRBJ1-5
v_call: TRBV7-9
cdr3_aa: ASSPNGGQGKNQPQH

d_call: -
j_call: TRBJ1-1
v_call: TRBV6-5
cdr3_aa: ASSSYKNTEAF

d_call: -
j_call: TRBJ1-1
v_call: TRBV6-1
cdr3_aa: ASSRGQDGSTAF

d_call: -
j_call: TRBJ2-7
v_call: TRBV18
cdr3_aa: ASSPPSVNEQY

d_call: -
j_call: TRBJ2-7
v_call: TRBV4-3
cdr3_aa: ASSQGLRDSSYEQY

d_call: TRBD1
j_call: TRBJ2-6
v_call: TRBV2
cdr3_aa: ASRGTGVGANVLT

d_call: TRBD2
j_call: TRBJ2-7
v_call: TRBV10-3
cdr3_aa: AISDRLAGGYEQY

d_call: TRBD2
j_call: TRBJ2-1
v_call: TRBV7-3
cdr3_aa: ASSRGLVGNEQF

d_call: -
j_call: TRBJ2-2
v_call: TRBV9
cdr3_aa: ASKGGTNTGELF

d_call: -
j_call: TRBJ1-1
v_call: TRBV19
cdr3_aa: ASSPSSGETEAF

d_call: TRBD1
j_call: TRBJ2-3
v_call: TRBV18
cdr3_aa: ASSPGTGRTDTQY

d_call: -
j_call: TRBJ1-6
v_call: TRBV7-2
cdr3_aa: ASRTRWDSSPLH

d_call: TRBD1
j_call: TRBJ1-1
v_call: TRBV28
cdr3_aa: ASSSPGQPMNTEAF

d_call: TRBD2
j_call: TRBJ2-1
v_call: TRBV28
cdr3_aa: ASSLRTSGKNEQF

d_call: -
j_call: TRBJ1-1
v_call: TRBV23-1
cdr3_aa: ASSQSSRDTEAF

d_call: -
j_call: TRBJ2-3
v_call: TRBV28
cdr3_aa: ASSLQIPTDTQY

d_call: TRBD1
j_call: TRBJ1-4
v_call: TRBV7-6
cdr3_aa: ASSSGQKMRSDEKLF

d_call: -
j_call: TRBJ1-2
v_call: TRBV21-1
cdr3_aa: ASSKETGEGGYT